This TCR beta chain is drawn from a study of T cell repertoires in cytomegalovirus infection. Worth noting for this clonotype: Its cognate antigen is unknown.

General observations from the study: Summed public TCR beta family frequency identified CMV carriers bearing the relevant HLA. Within the response measured ex vivo, HLA-C-restricted CMV-specific TCR beta clonotypes were dominant.

MiXCR was run by TCRdb on the reads, yielding one entry per CDR3 protein. The sample has about 130,000 distinct CDR3 sequences; roughly 32% are singletons. This material consisted of CD8+ T cells from cultured PBMCs, taken from culture after CMV antigen stimulation. The origin of this receptor is a human donor in good health (CMV status not recorded). Some clones in this sample may be carry-over from other donors' samples.

CDR3 loop: CASSLVGVGAYNEQFF. DNA for the CDR3: TGTGCCAGCAGCTTAGTAGGGGTAGGGGCATACAATGAGCAGTTCTTC. The chain carries TRBV7-8 and TRBJ2-1; tentatively, D is TRBD1 (5 bases). From germline, CDR1 is SGHVS and CDR2 FQNEAQ. The CDR3 is 16 amino acids. V lost 1 base, J lost 4 bases, and 14 bases lay in between.